The 9 T cell receptor beta chains in this list originate from one sample, sequenced in a study of blood T cell repertoires in COVID-19. Using immunoSEQ multiplex PCR, the repertoire was profiled, and TCRdb retains in-frame clones only, with some absent. The sample has around 53,000 clones; over 90% are singletons. Sequences were obtained from peripheral blood. The receptors were sampled from a human donor in a cohort sampled during active COVID-19.

The chain is built from TRBV6-2 or TRBV6-3 and TRBJ2-3, with unresolved D. Germline assignment: CDR1 MNHEY and CDR2 SVGEGT. V was pared by 0 bases and J by 6 bases, with 7 bases between. The CDR3 length is 13 residues. The CDR3 bases are TGTGCCAGCAGTTACTCTTCTCTGGATACGCAGTATTTT. It specifies CASSYSSLDTQYF.

The chain couples TRBV7-6 to TRBJ1-1; D not certain. Germline V gene data show CDR1 as SGHVS and CDR2 as FNYEAQ. The CDR3 spans 17 residues. With 0 bases removed from V and 1 base from J, the gap between germline ends came to 15 bases. CDR3 sequence reads: CASSLARQLPENTEAFF. CDR3 DNA sequence: TGTGCCAGCAGCTTAGCGCGGCAGCTCCCTGAGAACACTGAAGCTTTCTTT.

The count of this clone is one. The chain uses TRBV25-1 and TRBJ2-5; maybe TRBD1 (5 bases). The CDR3 spans 14 residues. With 6 bases removed from V and 4 bases from J, the gap between germline ends came to 15 bases. CDR1 is MGHDK, CDR2 SYGVNS, per germline. This CDR3 reads CASRESGQGETQYF. The CDR3 DNA reads as TGTGCCAGCAGAGAAAGTGGGCAGGGAGAGACCCAGTACTTC.

V is TRBV3-1 (or the pseudogene TRBV3-2) and J is TRBJ2-3; 11 bases match TRBD2. Germline CDR1 reads LGHDT; CDR2 reads YNNKEL (reference sequence). V was pared by 6 bases and J by 0 bases, with 11 bases of the junction left unmatched. The CDR3 length is 18 residues. CDR3 bases: TGTGCCAGCAGTCCGACTAGCGGGGAAATTTTTAGCACAGATACGCAGTATTTT. This codes for CASSPTSGEIFSTDTQYF.

The V gene is TRBV7-9, the J gene TRBJ1-2, with 9 positions matching TRBD1. CDR1 is SEHNR, CDR2 FQNEAQ, per germline (reference sequence). The CDR3 contains 13 residues. The V gene end was trimmed by 6 bases and the J gene end by 7 bases; junction bases not matched to a gene: 6. For the CDR3, the DNA is TGTGCCAGCAGTTCACAGGGGGCATCTGGCTACACCTTC. Encoded protein: CASSSQGASGYTF.

The gene calls are TRBV9 and TRBJ2-2; D possibly corresponds to TRBD2 (6 bases). The CDR3 contains 16 residues. The V end lost 0 bases, the J end lost 3 bases, and 12 bases lay between the germline ends. CDR1 is SGDLS and CDR2 is YYNGEE in the germline V gene. CDR3 sequence (DNA): TGTGCCAGCAGCGTAGGGCAATGGGAGGACACCGGGGAGCTGTTTTTT. It codes for CASSVGQWEDTGELFF. Using reference TRBV9 and TRBJ2-2 for the parts outside the CDR3, the full variable domain is DSGVTQTPKHLITATGQRVTLRCSPRSGDLSVYWYQQSLDQGLQFLIQYYNGEERAKGNILERFSAQQFPDLHSELNLSSLELGDSALYFCASSVGQWEDTGELFFGEGSRLTVL.

The rearrangement uses TRBV25-1 and TRBJ1-3; TRBD1 is a possible D gene (5 bases). Trimming pared 2 bases from V and 11 bases from J, leaving 19 bases between. The CDR3 spans 15 residues. Germline V gene lookup returns CDR1 MGHDK and CDR2 SYGVNS. DNA of the CDR3: TGTGCCAGCAGTGAACCGCGACAGAACCAGGGCCCCATATATTTT. Its protein product is CASSEPRQNQGPIYF. The whole variable domain, filled in from reference TRBV25-1 and TRBJ1-3, reads EADIYQTPRYLVIGTGKKITLECSQTMGHDKMYWYQQDPGMELHLIHYSYGVNSTEKGDLSSESTVSRIRTEHFPLTLESARPSHTSQYLCASSEPRQNQGPIYFGEGSWLTVV.

The chain uses TRBV11-2 and TRBJ1-1; D gene ambiguous. V was cut by 2 bases and J by 10 bases, with 23 bases left in between. The V gene's germline CDR1 is SGHAT and CDR2 FQNNGV. The CDR3 length is 16 residues. CDR3 amino acids: CASSLSLSGSGAGAFF. The DNA for the CDR3 is TGTGCCAGCAGCTTATCCCTCTCCGGGTCGGGAGCGGGAGCTTTCTTT.

The V gene is TRBV5-1, the J gene TRBJ2-7, with TRBD2 identical over 11 bases. From germline, CDR1 is SGHRS and CDR2 YFSETQ. J gave up 5 bases and V 4 bases, and 2 bases lay outside the gene matches. The CDR3 covers 13 residues. Here the CDR3 DNA reads TGCGCCAGCAGCGTACTAGCGGGAGACGAGCAGTACTTC. This sequence encodes CASSVLAGDEQYF.